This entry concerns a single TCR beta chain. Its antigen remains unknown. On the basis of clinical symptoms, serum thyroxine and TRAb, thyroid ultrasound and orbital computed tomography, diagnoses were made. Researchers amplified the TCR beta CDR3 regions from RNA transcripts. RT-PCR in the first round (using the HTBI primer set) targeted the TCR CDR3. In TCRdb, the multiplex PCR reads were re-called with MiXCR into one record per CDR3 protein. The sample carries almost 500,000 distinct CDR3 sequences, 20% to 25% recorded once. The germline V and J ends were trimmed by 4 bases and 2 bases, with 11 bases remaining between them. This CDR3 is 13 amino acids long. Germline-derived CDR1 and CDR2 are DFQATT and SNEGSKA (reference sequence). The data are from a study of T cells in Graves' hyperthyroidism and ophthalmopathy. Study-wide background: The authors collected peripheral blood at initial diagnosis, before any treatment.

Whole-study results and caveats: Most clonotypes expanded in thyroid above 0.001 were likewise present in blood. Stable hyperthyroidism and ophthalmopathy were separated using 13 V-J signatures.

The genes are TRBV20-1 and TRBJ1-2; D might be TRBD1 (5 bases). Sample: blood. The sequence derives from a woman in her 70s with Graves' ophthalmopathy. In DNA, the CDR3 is TGCAGTGCTACGCAGGGAGAGAACTATGGCTACACCTTC. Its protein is CSATQGENYGYTF.